This T cell receptor beta chain was captured in a study of shared T cell receptors in the human thymus. The length of the CDR3 is 16 residues. Germline CDR1 is SGHRS and CDR2 is YFSETQ. V shed 3 bases and J shed 3 bases, with 15 bases lying between them. TCRdb keeps only in-frame clones here, not all; method: immunoSEQ multiplex PCR. The data hold hundreds of thousands of clones, with over 75% observed a single time. This same sample was also part of a study on human thymus T cells. As reported in that work: Thymic material originated from resections removed in the course of corrective heart surgery.

Sequenced material: thymocytes. The TCR sequence derives from a boy younger than two with a congenital heart defect. The chain links TRBV5-1 to TRBJ1-4; D remains ambiguous. CDR3 protein: CASSSGSPDANEKLFF. As DNA, the CDR3 is TGCGCCAGCAGCTCGGGATCACCGGACGCTAATGAAAAACTGTTTTTT.